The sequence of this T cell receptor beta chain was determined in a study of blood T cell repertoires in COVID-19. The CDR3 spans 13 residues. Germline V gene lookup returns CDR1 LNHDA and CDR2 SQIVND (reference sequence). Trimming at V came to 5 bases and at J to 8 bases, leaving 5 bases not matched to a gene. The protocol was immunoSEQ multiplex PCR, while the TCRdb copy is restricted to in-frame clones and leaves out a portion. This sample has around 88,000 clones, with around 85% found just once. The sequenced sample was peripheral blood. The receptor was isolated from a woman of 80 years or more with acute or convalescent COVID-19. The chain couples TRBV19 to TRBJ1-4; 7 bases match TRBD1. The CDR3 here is CASSGYRGEKLFF. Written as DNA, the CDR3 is TGTGCCAGTAGTGGCTACAGGGGCGAAAAACTGTTTTTT.